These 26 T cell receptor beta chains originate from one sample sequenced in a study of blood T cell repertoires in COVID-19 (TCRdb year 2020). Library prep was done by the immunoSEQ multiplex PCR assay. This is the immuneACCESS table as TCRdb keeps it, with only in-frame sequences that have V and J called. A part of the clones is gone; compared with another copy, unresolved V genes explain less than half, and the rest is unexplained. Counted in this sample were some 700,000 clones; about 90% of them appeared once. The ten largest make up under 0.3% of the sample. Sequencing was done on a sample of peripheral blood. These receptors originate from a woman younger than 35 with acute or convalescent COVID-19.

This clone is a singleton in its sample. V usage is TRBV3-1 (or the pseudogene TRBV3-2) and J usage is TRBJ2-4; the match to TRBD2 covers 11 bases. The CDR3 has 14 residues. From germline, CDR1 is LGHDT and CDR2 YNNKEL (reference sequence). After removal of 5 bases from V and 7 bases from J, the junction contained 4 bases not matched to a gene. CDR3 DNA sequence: TGTGCCAGCAGCTTAGCGGGGGGGCTTAACATTCAGTACTTC. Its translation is CASSLAGGLNIQYF.

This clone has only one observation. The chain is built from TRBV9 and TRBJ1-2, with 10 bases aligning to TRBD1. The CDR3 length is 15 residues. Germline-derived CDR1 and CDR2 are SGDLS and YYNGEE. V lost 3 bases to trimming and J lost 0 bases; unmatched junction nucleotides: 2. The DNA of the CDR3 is TGTGCCAGCAGCGCCGGACAGGGGGCTAACTATGGCTACACCTTC. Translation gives CASSAGQGANYGYTF.

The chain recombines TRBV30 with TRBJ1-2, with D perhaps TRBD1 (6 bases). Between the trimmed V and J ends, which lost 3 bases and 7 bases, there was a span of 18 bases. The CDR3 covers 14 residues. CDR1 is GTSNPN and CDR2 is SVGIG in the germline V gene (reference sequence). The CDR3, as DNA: TGTGCCTGGAGACCCGGGAGGGGGGGCTTTGGCTACACCTTC. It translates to CAWRPGRGGFGYTF.

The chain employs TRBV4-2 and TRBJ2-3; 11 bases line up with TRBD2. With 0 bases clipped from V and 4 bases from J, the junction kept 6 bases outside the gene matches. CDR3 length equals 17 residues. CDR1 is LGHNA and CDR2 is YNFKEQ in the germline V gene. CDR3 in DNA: TGTGCCAGCAGCCAAGATGGTAGCGGGGGGGCCCCAGATACGCAGTATTTT. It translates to CASSQDGSGGAPDTQYF.

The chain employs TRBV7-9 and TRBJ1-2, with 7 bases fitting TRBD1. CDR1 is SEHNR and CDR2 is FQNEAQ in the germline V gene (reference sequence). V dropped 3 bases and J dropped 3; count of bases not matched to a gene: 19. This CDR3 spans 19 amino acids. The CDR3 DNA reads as TGTGCCAGCAGCTTGGAAAGGGGGCGCGATATCGCCCCCGACTATGGCTACACCTTC. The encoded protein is CASSLERGRDIAPDYGYTF.

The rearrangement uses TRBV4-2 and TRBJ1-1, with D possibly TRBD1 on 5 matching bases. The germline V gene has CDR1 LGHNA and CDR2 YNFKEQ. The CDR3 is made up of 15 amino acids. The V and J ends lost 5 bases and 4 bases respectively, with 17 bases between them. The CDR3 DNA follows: TGTGCCAGCAGCTCCTCAAGGGGTGAGAGCACTGAAGCTTTCTTT. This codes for CASSSSRGESTEAFF.

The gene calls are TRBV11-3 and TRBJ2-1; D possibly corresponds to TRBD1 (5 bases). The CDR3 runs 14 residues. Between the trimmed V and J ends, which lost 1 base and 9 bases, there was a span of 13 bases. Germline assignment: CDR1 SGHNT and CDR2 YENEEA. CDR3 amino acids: CASSLGPRVSEQFF. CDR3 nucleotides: TGTGCCAGCAGCTTAGGGCCCAGGGTTAGTGAGCAGTTCTTC.

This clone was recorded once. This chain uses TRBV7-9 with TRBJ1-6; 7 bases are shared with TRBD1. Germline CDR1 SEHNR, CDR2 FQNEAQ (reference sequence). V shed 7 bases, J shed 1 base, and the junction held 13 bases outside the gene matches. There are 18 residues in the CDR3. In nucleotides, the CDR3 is TGTGCCAGCATCTCCACCCTGGGACAGTCTTCCTATAATTCACCCCTCCACTTT. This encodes CASISTLGQSSYNSPLHF.

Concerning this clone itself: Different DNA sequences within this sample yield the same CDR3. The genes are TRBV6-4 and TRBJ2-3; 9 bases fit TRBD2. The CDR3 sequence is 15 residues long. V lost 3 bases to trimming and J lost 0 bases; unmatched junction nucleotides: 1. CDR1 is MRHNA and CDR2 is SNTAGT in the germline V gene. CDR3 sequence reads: CASSELAGSTDTQYF. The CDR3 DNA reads TGTGCCAGCAGTGAACTAGCGGGCAGCACAGATACGCAGTATTTT.

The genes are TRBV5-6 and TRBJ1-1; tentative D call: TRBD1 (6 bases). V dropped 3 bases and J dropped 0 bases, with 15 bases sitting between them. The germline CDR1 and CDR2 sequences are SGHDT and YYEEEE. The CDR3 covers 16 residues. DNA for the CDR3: TGTGCCAGCAGCTCGCGAACGACAGGTCTGAACACTGAAGCTTTCTTT. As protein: CASSSRTTGLNTEAFF.

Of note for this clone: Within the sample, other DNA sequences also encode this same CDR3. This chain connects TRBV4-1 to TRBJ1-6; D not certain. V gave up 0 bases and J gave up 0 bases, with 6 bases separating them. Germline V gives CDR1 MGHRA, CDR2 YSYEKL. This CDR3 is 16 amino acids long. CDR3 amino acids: CASSQDRSSYNSPLHF. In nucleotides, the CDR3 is TGCGCCAGCAGCCAAGATAGGAGCTCCTATAATTCACCCCTCCACTTT.

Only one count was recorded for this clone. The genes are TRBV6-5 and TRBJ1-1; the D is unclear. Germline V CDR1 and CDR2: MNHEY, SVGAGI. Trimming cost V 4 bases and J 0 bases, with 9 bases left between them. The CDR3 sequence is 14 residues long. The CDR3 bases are TGTGCCAGCAGTTTGGCGGCATTGAACACTGAAGCTTTCTTT. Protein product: CASSLAALNTEAFF.

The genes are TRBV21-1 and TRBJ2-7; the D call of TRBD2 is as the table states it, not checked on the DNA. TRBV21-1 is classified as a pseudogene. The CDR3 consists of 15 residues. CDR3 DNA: TGTGCCAGCAGCAAAGGTCCTGGGAGAGGTTACGAGCAGTACTTC. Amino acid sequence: CASSKGPGRGYEQYF.

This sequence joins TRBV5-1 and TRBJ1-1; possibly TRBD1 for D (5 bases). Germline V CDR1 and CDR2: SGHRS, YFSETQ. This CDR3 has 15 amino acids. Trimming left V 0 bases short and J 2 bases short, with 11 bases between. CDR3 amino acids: CASSLGPGQNTEAFF. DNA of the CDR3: TGCGCCAGCAGCTTGGGGCCAGGGCAAAACACTGAAGCTTTCTTT.

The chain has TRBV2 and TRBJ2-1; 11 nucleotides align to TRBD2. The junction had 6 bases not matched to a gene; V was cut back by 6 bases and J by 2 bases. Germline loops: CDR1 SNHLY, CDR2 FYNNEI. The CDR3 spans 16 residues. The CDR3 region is CASRDPSGGPYNEQFF. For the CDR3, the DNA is TGTGCCAGCAGGGATCCTAGCGGGGGGCCCTACAATGAGCAGTTCTTC.

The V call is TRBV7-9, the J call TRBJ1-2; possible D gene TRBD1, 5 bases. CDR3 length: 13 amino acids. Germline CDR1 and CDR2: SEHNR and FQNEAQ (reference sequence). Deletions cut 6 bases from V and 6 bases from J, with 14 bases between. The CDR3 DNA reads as TGTGCCAGCAGGGAACCCGGGGGACATGGCTACACCTTC. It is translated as CASREPGGHGYTF.

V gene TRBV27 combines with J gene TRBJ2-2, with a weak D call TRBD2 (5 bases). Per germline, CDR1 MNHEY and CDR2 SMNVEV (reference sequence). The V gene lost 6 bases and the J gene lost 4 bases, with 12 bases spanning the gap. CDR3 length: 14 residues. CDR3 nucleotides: TGTGCCAGCAGGCTCGGGGTGGGCACCGGGGAGCTGTTTTTT. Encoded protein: CASRLGVGTGELFF.

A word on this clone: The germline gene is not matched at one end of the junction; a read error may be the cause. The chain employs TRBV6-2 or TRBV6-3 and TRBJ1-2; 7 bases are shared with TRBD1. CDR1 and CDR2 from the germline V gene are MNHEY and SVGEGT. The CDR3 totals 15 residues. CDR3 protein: CASSNSKTGSYGYTF. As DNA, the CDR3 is TGTGCCAGCAGTAACTCAAAGACAGGGTCCTATGGCTACACCTTC.

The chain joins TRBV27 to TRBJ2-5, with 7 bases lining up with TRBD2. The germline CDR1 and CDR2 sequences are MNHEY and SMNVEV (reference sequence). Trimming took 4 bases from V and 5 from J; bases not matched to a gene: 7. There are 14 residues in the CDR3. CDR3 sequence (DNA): TGTGCCAGCAGTTCGAGACGGGGAGGGGAGACCCAGTACTTC. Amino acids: CASSSRRGGETQYF.

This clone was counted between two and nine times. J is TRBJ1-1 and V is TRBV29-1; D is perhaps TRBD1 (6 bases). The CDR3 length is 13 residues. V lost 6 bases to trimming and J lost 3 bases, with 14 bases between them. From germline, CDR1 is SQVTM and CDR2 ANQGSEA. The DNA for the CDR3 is TGCAGCGTCGAGAGGGGGGGGCACACTGAAGCTTTCTTT. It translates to CSVERGGHTEAFF.

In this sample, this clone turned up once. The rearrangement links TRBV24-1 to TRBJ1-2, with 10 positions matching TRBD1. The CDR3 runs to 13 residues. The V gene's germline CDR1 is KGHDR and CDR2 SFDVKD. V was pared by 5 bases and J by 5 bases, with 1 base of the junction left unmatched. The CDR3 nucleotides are TGTGCCACCAGTGGGGACAGGGGATATGGCTACACCTTC. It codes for CATSGDRGYGYTF.

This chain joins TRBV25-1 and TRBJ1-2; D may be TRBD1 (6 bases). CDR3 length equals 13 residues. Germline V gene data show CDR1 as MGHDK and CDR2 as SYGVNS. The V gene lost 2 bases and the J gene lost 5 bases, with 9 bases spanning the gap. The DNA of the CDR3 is TGTGCCAGCAGTGAAAATCAGGGGTATGGCTACACCTTC. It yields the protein CASSENQGYGYTF.

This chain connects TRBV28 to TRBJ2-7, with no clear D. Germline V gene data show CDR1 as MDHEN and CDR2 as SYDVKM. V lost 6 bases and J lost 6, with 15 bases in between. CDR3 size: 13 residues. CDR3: CASSRASPAEQYF. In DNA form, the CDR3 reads TGTGCCAGCAGCCGCGCTAGTCCCGCCGAGCAGTACTTC. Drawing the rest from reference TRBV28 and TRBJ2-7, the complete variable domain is DVKVTQSSRYLVKRTGEKVFLECVQDMDHENMFWYRQDPGLGLRLIYFSYDVKMKEKGDIPEGYSVSREKKERFSLILESASTNQTSMYLCASSRASPAEQYFGPGTRLTVT.

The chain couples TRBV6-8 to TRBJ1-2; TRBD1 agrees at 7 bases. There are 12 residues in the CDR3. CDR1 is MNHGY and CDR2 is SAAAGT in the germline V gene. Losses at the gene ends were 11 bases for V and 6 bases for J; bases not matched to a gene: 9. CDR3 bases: TGTGCCGGCGGAGGGGGCTTTAATGGCTACACCTTC. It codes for CAGGGGFNGYTF.

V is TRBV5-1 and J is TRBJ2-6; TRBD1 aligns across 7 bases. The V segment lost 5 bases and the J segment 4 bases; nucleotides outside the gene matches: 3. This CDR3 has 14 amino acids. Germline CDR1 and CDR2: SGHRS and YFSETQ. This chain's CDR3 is CASRTGAGANVLTF. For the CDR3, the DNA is TGCGCCAGCAGAACAGGGGCCGGGGCCAACGTCCTGACTTTC.

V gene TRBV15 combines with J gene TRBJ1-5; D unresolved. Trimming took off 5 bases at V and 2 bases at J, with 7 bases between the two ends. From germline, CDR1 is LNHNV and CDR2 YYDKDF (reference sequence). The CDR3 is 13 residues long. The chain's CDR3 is CATSFAGNQPQHF. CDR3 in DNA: TGTGCCACCAGCTTCGCAGGCAATCAGCCCCAGCATTTT.